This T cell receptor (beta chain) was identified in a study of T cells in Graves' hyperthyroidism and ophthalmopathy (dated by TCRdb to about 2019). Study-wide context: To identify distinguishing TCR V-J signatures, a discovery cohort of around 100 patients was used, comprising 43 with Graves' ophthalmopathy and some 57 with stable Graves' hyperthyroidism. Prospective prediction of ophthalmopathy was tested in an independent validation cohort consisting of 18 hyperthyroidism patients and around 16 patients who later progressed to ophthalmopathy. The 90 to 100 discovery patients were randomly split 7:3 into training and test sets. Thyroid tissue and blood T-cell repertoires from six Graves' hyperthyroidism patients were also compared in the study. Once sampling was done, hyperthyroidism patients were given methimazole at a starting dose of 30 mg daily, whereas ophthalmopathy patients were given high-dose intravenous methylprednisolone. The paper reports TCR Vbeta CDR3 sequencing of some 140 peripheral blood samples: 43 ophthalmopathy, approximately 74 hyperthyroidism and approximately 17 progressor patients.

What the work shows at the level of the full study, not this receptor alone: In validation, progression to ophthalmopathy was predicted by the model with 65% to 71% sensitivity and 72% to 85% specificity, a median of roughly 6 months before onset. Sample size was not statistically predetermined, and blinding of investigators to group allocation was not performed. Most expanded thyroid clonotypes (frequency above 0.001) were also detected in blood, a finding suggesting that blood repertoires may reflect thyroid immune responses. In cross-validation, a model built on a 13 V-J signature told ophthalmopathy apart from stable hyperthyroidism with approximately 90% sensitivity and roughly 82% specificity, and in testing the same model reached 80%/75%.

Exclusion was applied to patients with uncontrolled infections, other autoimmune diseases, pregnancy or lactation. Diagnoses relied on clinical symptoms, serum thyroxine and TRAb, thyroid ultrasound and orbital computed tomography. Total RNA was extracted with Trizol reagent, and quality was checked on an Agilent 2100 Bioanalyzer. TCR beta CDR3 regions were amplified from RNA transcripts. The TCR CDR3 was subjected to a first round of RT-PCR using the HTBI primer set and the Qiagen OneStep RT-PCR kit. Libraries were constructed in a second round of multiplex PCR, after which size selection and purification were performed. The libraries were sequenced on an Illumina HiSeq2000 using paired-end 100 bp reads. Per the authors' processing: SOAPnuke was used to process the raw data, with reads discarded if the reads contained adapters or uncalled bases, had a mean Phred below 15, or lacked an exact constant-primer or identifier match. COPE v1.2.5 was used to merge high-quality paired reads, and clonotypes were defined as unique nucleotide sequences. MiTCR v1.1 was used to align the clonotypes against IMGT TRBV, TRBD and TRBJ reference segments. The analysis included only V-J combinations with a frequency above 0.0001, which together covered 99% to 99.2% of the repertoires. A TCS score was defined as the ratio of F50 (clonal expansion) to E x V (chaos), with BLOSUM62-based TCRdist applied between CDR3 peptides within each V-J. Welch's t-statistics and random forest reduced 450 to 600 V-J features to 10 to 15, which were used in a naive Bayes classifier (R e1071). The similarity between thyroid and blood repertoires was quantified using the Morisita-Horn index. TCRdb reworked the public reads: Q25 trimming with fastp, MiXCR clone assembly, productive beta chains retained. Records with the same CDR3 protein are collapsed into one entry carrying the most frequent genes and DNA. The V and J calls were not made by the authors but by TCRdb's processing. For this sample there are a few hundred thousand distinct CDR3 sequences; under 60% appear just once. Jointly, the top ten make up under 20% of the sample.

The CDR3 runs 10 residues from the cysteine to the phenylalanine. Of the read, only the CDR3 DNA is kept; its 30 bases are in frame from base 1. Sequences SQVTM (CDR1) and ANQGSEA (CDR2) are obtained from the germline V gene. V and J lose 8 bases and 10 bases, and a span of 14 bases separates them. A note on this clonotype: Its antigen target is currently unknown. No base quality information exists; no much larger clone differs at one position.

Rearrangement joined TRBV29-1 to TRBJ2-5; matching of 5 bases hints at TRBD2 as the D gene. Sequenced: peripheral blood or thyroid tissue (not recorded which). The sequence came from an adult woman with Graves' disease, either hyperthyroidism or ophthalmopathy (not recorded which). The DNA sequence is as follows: TGCAGCTCTGCCGGGGAAATCCAGTACTTC. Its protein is CSSAGEIQYF.